The T cell receptor beta chain described here comes from a study of control samples from healthy donors and cancer patients. TCRdb's table, derived via immunoSEQ multiplex PCR, lists solely in-frame clones and lacks some. Here the sample spans roughly 150,000 clones, 93% being singletons. The V end was cut by 2 bases, the J end by 4 bases, with 11 bases between. This CDR3 comprises 14 residues. Germline V gives CDR1 KGHSH, CDR2 LQKENI. Material for sequencing was blood. The chain employs TRBV18 and TRBJ2-5; no clear D gene. This TCR was sampled from a man aged 45-60 years in good health. The CDR3 DNA follows: TGTGCCAGCTCACCAAGGCTCGACGGAGAGACCCAGTACTTC. It translates to CASSPRLDGETQYF.